These 32 T cell receptor beta chains were sequenced from one sample in a study of blood T cell repertoires in COVID-19. TCRdb's table, derived via immunoSEQ multiplex PCR, lists solely in-frame clones and lacks some. The repertoire holds approximately 250,000 clones, with around four fifths as singletons. Sequenced material: PBMCs or T cells enriched from blood (not recorded which). The receptors derive from a man in his forties or fifties who had recovered from COVID-19.

This clone was observed a few times. The chain has TRBV4-1 and TRBJ2-3; the match to TRBD2 covers 13 bases. V gave up 5 bases and J gave up 4 bases; unmatched junction bases: 0. Germline CDR1 is MGHRA and CDR2 is YSYEKL. This CDR3 is 14 amino acids long. CDR3 region: CASSTSGRADTQYF. The CDR3, as DNA: TGCGCCAGCAGCACTAGCGGGAGGGCAGATACGCAGTATTTT.

The chain recombines TRBV29-1 with TRBJ1-2, with unresolved D. This CDR3 is built from 14 residues. Trimming pared 0 bases from V and 2 bases from J, leaving 10 bases between. Germline CDR1 reads SQVTM; CDR2 reads ANQGSEA. The CDR3 DNA is TGCAGCGTTGAAGACCCCGACGGGAACTATGGCTACACCTTC. Its translation: CSVEDPDGNYGYTF.

This clone was counted a few times. This rearrangement joins TRBV27 to TRBJ2-3; 9 bases fit TRBD1. V was pared by 0 bases and J by 5 bases, with 9 bases of the junction left unmatched. Germline V gene lookup returns CDR1 MNHEY and CDR2 SMNVEV (reference sequence). The CDR3 contains 17 residues. The CDR3, as DNA: TGTGCCAGCAGTTTATCAACGGACAGGGGAAAGAAAGATACGCAGTATTTT. It is translated as CASSLSTDRGKKDTQYF.

CDR3: CASMRRREGPLRTQYF. As DNA, the CDR3 is TGTGCCAGCATGAGAAGACGGGAGGGCCCCCTGCGGACCCAGTACTTC. The chain employs TRBV7-8 and TRBJ2-5; 8 bases are shared with TRBD2. Germline values: CDR1 SGHVS, CDR2 FQNEAQ. V lost 7 bases and J lost 7; bases outside the gene matches: 17. This CDR3 has 16 residues.

The CDR3 loop is CSADRGRGDTQYF. DNA for the CDR3: TGCAGCGCGGACAGGGGGCGGGGAGATACGCAGTATTTT. The V gene is TRBV29-1, the J gene TRBJ2-3; 11 bases agree with TRBD1. The ends lost 7 bases at V and 5 bases at J; junction bases unmatched: 5. Germline CDR1 reads SQVTM; CDR2 reads ANQGSEA. The length of the CDR3 is 13 residues.

V gene TRBV6-5 combines with J gene TRBJ2-7, with 8 bases identical to TRBD2. The CDR3 is made up of 14 amino acids. Losses at the gene ends were 6 bases for V and 5 bases for J; bases not matched to a gene: 9. In germline, CDR1 is MNHEY, CDR2 SVGAGI. The CDR3, as DNA: TGTGCCAGCAGCCGGACTAGCAGCACGGACGAGCAGTACTTC. Amino acids: CASSRTSSTDEQYF.

The V gene is TRBV7-6, the J gene TRBJ1-3; D is ambiguous. The germline V and J ends were trimmed by 1 base and 0 bases, with 7 bases remaining between them. Germline lookup yields CDR1 SGHVS and CDR2 FNYEAQ. This CDR3 region has 15 residues. In nucleotides, the CDR3 is TGTGCCAGCAGCTTAGAAGCCCACTCTGGAAACACCATATATTTT. Its translation: CASSLEAHSGNTIYF. Based on the CDR3 plus reference TRBV7-6 and TRBJ1-3, the full variable domain is GAGVSQSPRYKVTKRGQDVALRCDPISGHVSLYWYRQALGQGPEFLTYFNYEAQQDKSGLPNDRFSAERPEGSISTLTIQRTEQRDSAMYRCASSLEAHSGNTIYFGEGSWLTVV.

The rearrangement joins TRBV7-3 to TRBJ1-1; TRBD1 matches 8 bases. In germline, CDR1 is SGHTA, CDR2 FQGTGA. Unmatched junction bases numbered 4, after V lost 6 bases and J lost 1 base. The CDR3 runs to 14 residues. This CDR3 reads CASSFDRGNTEAFF. The CDR3, as DNA: TGTGCCAGCAGTTTCGACAGGGGGAACACTGAAGCTTTCTTT.

A single count supports this clone. The chain combines TRBV9 with TRBJ2-2; D may be TRBD2 (5 bases). Germline V gene lookup returns CDR1 SGDLS and CDR2 YYNGEE. The CDR3 has 16 amino acids. Trimming removed 4 bases at V and 0 bases at J, with 13 bases between. CDR3 DNA sequence: TGTGCCAGCAGCCTTCGGGGTGACGCGAACACCGGGGAGCTGTTTTTT. Amino acid sequence: CASSLRGDANTGELFF.

The rearrangement joins TRBV5-1 to TRBJ2-7, with D tentatively TRBD2 (6 bases). The CDR3 is 14 residues long. Germline V CDR1 and CDR2: SGHRS, YFSETQ. With 2 bases removed from V and 6 bases from J, the gap between germline ends came to 15 bases. CDR3 sequence: CASSFQGGLGEQYF. CDR3 nucleotide sequence: TGCGCCAGCAGCTTCCAGGGAGGTCTTGGCGAGCAGTACTTC.

The rearrangement uses TRBV6-5 and TRBJ1-1; D unresolved. In germline, CDR1 is MNHEY, CDR2 SVGAGI. V was clipped by 6 bases and J by 1 base, with 6 bases between them. The CDR3 is 12 residues long. The CDR3 nucleotides are TGTGCCAGCAGAAACTGGAACACTGAAGCTTTCTTT. It is translated as CASRNWNTEAFF.

This rearrangement joins TRBV6-5 to TRBJ1-5; the D gene is possibly TRBD1 (6 bases). Germline CDR1 is MNHEY and CDR2 is SVGAGI. The CDR3 totals 13 residues. With 10 bases removed from V and 9 bases from J, the gap between germline ends came to 19 bases. CDR3 bases: TGTGCCACCTCGGGACAACCCCGGGGGCCCCAGCATTTT. Translated: CATSGQPRGPQHF.

The V and J genes are TRBV11-2 and TRBJ1-1; D not certain. Per the germline V gene, CDR1 is SGHAT and CDR2 is FQNNGV. Trimming stripped 2 bases from V and 2 bases from J, with 6 bases between. This CDR3 contains 13 residues. CDR3 in amino acids: CASSLLGNTEAFF. As DNA, the CDR3 is TGTGCCAGCAGCTTACTAGGCAACACTGAAGCTTTCTTT.

V and J are TRBV7-6 and TRBJ1-4; 9 bases are a match to TRBD1. The CDR3 runs 15 residues. CDR1 and CDR2 from the germline V gene are SGHVS and FNYEAQ. V was clipped by 5 bases and J by 3 bases; unmatched bases: 4. The CDR3 loop reads CASSTRQGANEKLFF. The CDR3 DNA is TGTGCCAGCAGCACAAGACAGGGGGCTAATGAAAAACTGTTTTTT.

The chain couples TRBV7-9 to TRBJ2-1; 7 bases are shared with TRBD1. CDR1 SEHNR and CDR2 FQNEAQ come from the germline V gene (reference sequence). V shed 5 bases, J shed 4 bases, and the junction held 11 bases outside the gene matches. This CDR3 is 16 amino acids long. CDR3 coding DNA: TGTGCCAGCAGCCCTTCCGGGACAGCATTTTACAATGAGCAGTTCTTC. Protein: CASSPSGTAFYNEQFF.

This sequence joins TRBV2 and TRBJ1-2; 8 nucleotides match TRBD1. The CDR3 has 13 residues. Germline CDR1 is SNHLY and CDR2 is FYNNEI. The ends lost 5 bases at V and 7 bases at J; junction bases unmatched: 6. CDR3 in amino acids: CASSFGQGGGYTF. The CDR3 nucleotides read TGTGCCAGCAGTTTCGGACAGGGAGGTGGCTACACCTTC.

The chain recombines TRBV7-2 with TRBJ1-2; the match to TRBD1 covers 11 bases. This CDR3 has 14 amino acids. Germline V gene sequence: CDR1 SGHTA, CDR2 FQGNSA. With V trimmed by 1 base and J by 13 bases, 8 bases remained unmatched. The CDR3: CASSLVAGTGGATF. The CDR3 DNA reads as TGTGCCAGCAGCTTAGTTGCCGGGACAGGGGGTGCCACCTTC.

The chain is built from TRBV7-6 and TRBJ2-3, with TRBD1 matching over 8 bases. The CDR3 sequence is 16 residues long. Per the germline V gene, CDR1 is SGHVS and CDR2 is FNYEAQ. V trimming: 0 bases; J trimming: 4 bases; junction bases outside the gene matches: 6. The CDR3 loop is CASSLAAGGASDTQYF. CDR3 nucleotides: TGTGCCAGCAGCTTAGCGGCAGGGGGCGCTTCAGATACGCAGTATTTT. Together with reference TRBV7-6 and TRBJ2-3, the CDR3 gives the full variable domain: GAGVSQSPRYKVTKRGQDVALRCDPISGHVSLYWYRQALGQGPEFLTYFNYEAQQDKSGLPNDRFSAERPEGSISTLTIQRTEQRDSAMYRCASSLAAGGASDTQYFGPGTRLTVL.

The chain combines TRBV28 with TRBJ2-7; D is possibly TRBD1 (5 bases). Trimming stripped 1 base from V and 2 bases from J, with 9 bases between. The CDR3 sequence is 14 residues long. The germline gives CDR1 MDHEN, CDR2 SYDVKM. Here the CDR3 DNA reads TGTGCCAGCAGTTTATATCCAGGGACCTACGAGCAGTACTTC. Amino acids: CASSLYPGTYEQYF.

The chain employs TRBV2 and TRBJ2-7, with TRBD2 as a possible D gene (7 bases). The germline V gene encodes CDR1 SNHLY and CDR2 FYNNEI. The V end lost 5 bases, the J end lost 4 bases, and 18 bases lay between the germline ends. The CDR3 is 15 amino acids. CDR3 nucleotides: TGTGCCAGCAGTCGTGACAGGAGGGGGGGGTACGAGCAGTACTTC. Its translation: CASSRDRRGGYEQYF.

J is TRBJ1-4 and V is TRBV30; D gene unclear. The germline V gene has CDR1 GTSNPN and CDR2 SVGIG (reference sequence). V lost 6 bases and J lost 4, with 15 bases in between. CDR3 length: 14 amino acids. CDR3 sequence reads: CACSAGIDNEKLFF. The CDR3 nucleotides read TGTGCCTGTTCCGCCGGGATTGATAATGAAAAACTGTTTTTT.

V usage is TRBV5-1 and J usage is TRBJ1-4, with 7 bases aligning to TRBD1. Germline V gene sequence: CDR1 SGHRS, CDR2 YFSETQ. V gave up 0 bases and J gave up 4 bases; unmatched junction bases: 3. This CDR3 is built from 15 residues. The CDR3, as DNA: TGCGCCAGCAGCTTGGGGCAGGGGGGTAATGAAAAACTGTTTTTT. This sequence encodes CASSLGQGGNEKLFF.

The genes are TRBV27 and TRBJ1-2, with D possibly TRBD1 on 6 matching bases. V lost 3 bases, J lost 0 bases, and 20 bases lay in between. The CDR3 runs 18 residues. The germline V gene has CDR1 MNHEY and CDR2 SMNVEV (reference sequence). CDR3 in amino acids: CASSFRGEGDRTNYGYTF. DNA for the CDR3: TGTGCCAGCAGTTTTCGCGGGGAGGGAGACAGGACTAACTATGGCTACACCTTC.

Only a few counts were recorded for this clone. The rearrangement uses TRBV5-5 and TRBJ1-2; no definite D call. From germline, CDR1 is SGHKS and CDR2 YYEKEE (reference sequence). This CDR3 is built from 13 residues. Trimming shortened V by 2 bases and J by 8 bases, and 13 bases separated the two germline ends. The CDR3 bases are TGTGCCAGCAGCTTTTCGTCGGGTGAGGGCTACACCTTC. It yields the protein CASSFSSGEGYTF.

This clone was recorded a few times. The chain carries TRBV13 and TRBJ2-1; D possibly corresponds to TRBD2 (5 bases). The CDR3 contains 16 residues. Looked up from germline, CDR1 is PRHDT and CDR2 is FYEKMQ (reference sequence). The V and J ends lost 4 bases and 6 bases respectively, with 19 bases between them. The chain's CDR3 is CASSSLPSPQPNEQFF. CDR3 nucleotide sequence: TGTGCCAGCAGCTCCCTCCCTAGCCCCCAACCCAATGAGCAGTTCTTC.

The rearrangement links TRBV4-1 to TRBJ2-5; D perhaps matches TRBD1 (6 bases). V lost 1 base and J lost 4, with 16 bases in between. Germline V lookup: CDR1 MGHRA, CDR2 YSYEKL. The CDR3 is made up of 16 amino acids. CDR3 bases: TGCGCCAGCAGCCAAGGGGCAGGGGTAGGTGGAGAGACCCAGTACTTC. Translation gives CASSQGAGVGGETQYF.

The V call is TRBV6-5, the J call TRBJ2-5, with D possibly being TRBD2 (6 bases). This CDR3 has 13 residues. Trimming cost V 2 bases and J 5 bases, with 9 bases left between them. Germline CDR1 MNHEY, CDR2 SVGAGI. The CDR3, as DNA: TGTGCCAGCAGTTACGGAGGGGAGGAGACCCAGTACTTC. Translation gives CASSYGGEETQYF.

This chain uses TRBV28 with TRBJ2-1, with 10 bases matching TRBD2. The V gene end was trimmed by 0 bases and the J gene end by 8 bases; junction bases not matched to a gene: 7. This CDR3 contains 16 residues. Germline lookup yields CDR1 MDHEN and CDR2 SYDVKM. The CDR3 nucleotides read TGTGCCAGCAGTTTATGGGCGATAGCGGGAGGCGATGAGCAGTTCTTC. Encoded protein: CASSLWAIAGGDEQFF. Together with reference TRBV28 and TRBJ2-1, the CDR3 gives the full variable domain: DVKVTQSSRYLVKRTGEKVFLECVQDMDHENMFWYRQDPGLGLRLIYFSYDVKMKEKGDIPEGYSVSREKKERFSLILESASTNQTSMYLCASSLWAIAGGDEQFFGPGTRLTVL.

This clone was picked up a small number of times. This rearrangement joins TRBV4-1 to TRBJ2-2, with a tentative D call TRBD2 (5 bases). V was shortened by 6 bases and J by 6 bases, with 11 bases between the two germline ends. CDR3 length equals 13 residues. Per the germline V gene, CDR1 is MGHRA and CDR2 is YSYEKL. The CDR3 protein is CASRLPGAGELFF. The CDR3 nucleotides read TGCGCCAGCAGACTTCCCGGGGCCGGGGAGCTGTTTTTT.

This sequence joins TRBV19 and TRBJ1-5, with D perhaps TRBD1 (5 bases). The V and J ends lost 9 bases and 7 bases respectively, with 19 bases between them. The germline CDR1 and CDR2 sequences are LNHDA and SQIVND (reference sequence). This CDR3 has 14 residues. CDR3 loop: CASMVGGGLQPQHF. DNA for the CDR3: TGTGCCAGCATGGTCGGGGGAGGGTTGCAGCCCCAGCATTTT.

CDR3 loop: CASRTQGQGQPQHF. The CDR3 DNA follows: TGTGCCAGCAGGACACAGGGGCAAGGTCAGCCCCAGCATTTT. The chain recombines TRBV6-5 with TRBJ1-5; 7 nucleotides match TRBD1. Germline-derived CDR1 and CDR2 are MNHEY and SVGAGI. The CDR3 spans 14 residues. With V trimmed by 6 bases and J by 6 bases, 8 bases remained unmatched.

The gene calls are TRBV2 and TRBJ1-1; the match to TRBD1 covers 9 bases. This CDR3 region has 13 residues. J was trimmed by 5 bases and V by 4 bases; bases with no gene match: 2. Germline V gene lookup returns CDR1 SNHLY and CDR2 FYNNEI. The CDR3, as DNA: TGTGCCAGCAGTGCGACAGGGGGGACTGAAGCTTTCTTT. Translating gives CASSATGGTEAFF.